This entry lists 18 T cell receptor beta chains sequenced from one sample in a study of blood T cells in healthy people across ages. Primed by a sample-barcoded 5' primer and a J-beta primer mix, a second PCR proceeded for roughly 6 to 12 cycles. TCRdb reprocessed the 5' RACE reads with MiXCR, giving one entry per CDR3 protein. Found here are around 500,000 distinct CDR3 sequences, less than 60% of them singletons; the top ten hold approximately 23%. The sequencing sample was made of blood. The receptors derive from a man of 80 years or more in good health.

In this sample, this clonotype turned up a few times. The chain carries TRBV20-1 and TRBJ2-1, with TRBD1 identical over 9 bases. The V segment lost 1 base and the J segment 0 bases; nucleotides outside the gene matches: 1. This CDR3 spans 15 amino acids. CDR1 is DFQATT and CDR2 is SNEGSKA in the germline V gene (reference sequence). The CDR3 sequence is CSARGGQGSYNEQFF. The CDR3 DNA is TGCAGTGCTAGAGGGGGACAGGGCTCCTACAATGAGCAGTTCTTC.

The V gene is TRBV7-9, the J gene TRBJ1-5; D is unclear. The CDR3 has 14 residues. Trimming took 3 bases from V and 0 from J, leaving 6 bases between them. Germline CDR1 is SEHNR and CDR2 is FQNEAQ (reference sequence). The CDR3 DNA follows: TGTGCCAGCAGCTTCAGCTTTAGCAATCAGCCCCAGCATTTT. It is translated as CASSFSFSNQPQHF. Complete variable domain (other parts from reference TRBV7-9 and TRBJ1-5): DTGVSQNPRHKITKRGQNVTFRCDPISEHNRLYWYRQTLGQGPEFLTYFQNEAQLEKSRLLSDRFSAERPKGSFSTLEIQRTEQGDSAMYLCASSFSFSNQPQHFGDGTRLSIL.

J is TRBJ2-5 and V is TRBV2, with 9 bases that match TRBD1. Germline V gives CDR1 SNHLY, CDR2 FYNNEI. The V and J ends lost 4 bases and 2 bases, in that order; junction bases with no gene match: 5. This CDR3 region has 15 residues. The CDR3 nucleotides are TGTGCCAGCAGTGTTCTCGGGACAGGGCAAGAGACCCAGTACTTC. Translation: CASSVLGTGQETQYF.

This clonotype was seen repeatedly, ten times or more. J is TRBJ2-3 and V is TRBV6-6; no clear D. The ends were cut back, 1 base at V and 1 base at J, with 9 bases in the middle. Germline V gene lookup returns CDR1 MNHNY and CDR2 SVGAGI (reference sequence). The CDR3 extends over 15 amino acids. The CDR3 is CASSYLDRGTDTQYF. CDR3 bases: TGTGCCAGCAGTTACTTGGATCGCGGCACAGATACGCAGTATTTT.

The chain joins TRBV5-1 to TRBJ2-1; 11 nucleotides align to TRBD2. This CDR3 comprises 15 residues. CDR1 and CDR2 from the germline V gene are SGHRS and YFSETQ. Trimming took 4 bases from V and 8 from J; bases not matched to a gene: 8. The CDR3 loop is CASSLPSGGPDEQFF. In DNA form, the CDR3 reads TGCGCCAGCAGCCTCCCTAGCGGGGGGCCCGATGAGCAGTTCTTC.

V and J are TRBV20-1 and TRBJ2-1; 7 nucleotides align to TRBD1. V was pared by 0 bases and J by 4 bases, with 3 bases of the junction left unmatched. The CDR3 totals 14 residues. Looked up from germline, CDR1 is DFQATT and CDR2 is SNEGSKA (reference sequence). CDR3 DNA sequence: TGCAGTGCTAGAGACGGGACAGCGTACAATGAGCAGTTCTTC. This codes for CSARDGTAYNEQFF.

The chain combines TRBV30 with TRBJ1-2; 7 nucleotides align to TRBD1. After removal of 2 bases from V and 4 bases from J, the junction contained 10 bases not matched to a gene. The CDR3 has 15 amino acids. Germline loops: CDR1 GTSNPN, CDR2 SVGIG (reference sequence). CDR3 coding DNA: TGTGCCTGGAGTTTGTCAGGGGGAGGCATCTATGGCTACACCTTC. The encoded protein is CAWSLSGGGIYGYTF.

The chain carries TRBV29-1 and TRBJ2-4, with D possibly being TRBD1 (6 bases). Germline CDR1 SQVTM, CDR2 ANQGSEA. Trimming removed 7 bases at V and 1 base at J, with 11 bases between. CDR3 length: 13 residues. CDR3 sequence: CSAVRGAKNIQYF. As DNA, the CDR3 is TGCAGCGCTGTGAGGGGGGCCAAAAACATTCAGTACTTC. The full variable domain, with the rest looked up from reference TRBV29-1 and TRBJ2-4, is SAVISQKPSRDICQRGTSLTIQCQVDSQVTMMFWYRQQPGQSLTLIATANQGSEATYESGFVIDKFPISRPNLTFSTLTVSNMSPEDSSIYLCSAVRGAKNIQYFGAGTRLSVL.

This clonotype came up a few times. The V call is TRBV6-6, the J call TRBJ1-5; the D is unclear. Germline-derived CDR1 and CDR2 are MNHNY and SVGAGI (reference sequence). This CDR3 contains 17 residues. V was cut by 0 bases and J by 2 bases, with 14 bases left in between. The CDR3, as DNA: TGTGCCAGCAGTTACTCGAAGAGGGAAGGTGGCAATCAGCCCCAGCATTTT. Amino acid sequence: CASSYSKREGGNQPQHF.

The table lists this clonotype with a few counts. The rearrangement uses TRBV12-3 or TRBV12-4 and TRBJ2-5, with 11 bases aligning to TRBD2. The V and J ends lost 5 bases and 1 base, in that order; junction bases with no gene match: 6. The CDR3 runs 16 residues. The CDR3 region has the DNA TGTGCCAGCAGTCCGTTGACTAGCGGGACCCAAGAGACCCAGTACTTC. The encoded protein is CASSPLTSGTQETQYF.

The chain carries TRBV6-4 and TRBJ2-6; D gene uncertain. The CDR3 runs to 20 residues. The V gene's germline CDR1 is MRHNA and CDR2 SNTAGT. The V end was cut by 2 bases, the J end by 0 bases, with 20 bases between. CDR3 coding DNA: TGTGCCAGCAGTGACATAACGGCCATATTACTATACTCTGGGGCCAACGTCCTGACTTTC. Translation: CASSDITAILLYSGANVLTF.

DNA for the CDR3: TGCAGTGCTAGAGGGGGTGGGCACACGGCCTACTACGAGCAGTACTTC. Translation: CSARGGGHTAYYEQYF. This chain links TRBV20-1 with TRBJ2-7; no definite D call. The germline V gene has CDR1 DFQATT and CDR2 SNEGSKA (reference sequence). This CDR3 has 16 residues. Between the trimmed V and J ends, which lost 1 base and 3 bases, there was a span of 19 bases.

On this clonotype: A single base separates this from a much larger clone, so it may be a read error. This chain joins TRBV6-5 and TRBJ1-2; no clear D. The CDR3 is made up of 13 amino acids. Trimming shortened V by 6 bases and J by 4 bases, and 12 bases separated the two germline ends. Per germline, CDR1 MNHEY and CDR2 SVGAGI. The CDR3 DNA is TGTGCCAGCAGCATGGCAGGACTCTATGGCTACACCTTC. Protein product: CASSMAGLYGYTF.

This clonotype appeared a few times. The chain has TRBV29-1 and TRBJ2-7; D unresolved. The CDR3 extends over 12 amino acids. V lost 4 bases to trimming and J lost 5 bases, with 12 bases between them. Germline loops: CDR1 SQVTM, CDR2 ANQGSEA. The CDR3 spells CSVARADHEQYF. The CDR3 DNA reads TGCAGCGTTGCCCGGGCAGACCACGAGCAGTACTTC.

In this sample, this clonotype turned up a few times. The chain carries TRBV9 and TRBJ1-2, with D perhaps matching TRBD1 (5 bases). Germline CDR1 SGDLS, CDR2 YYNGEE. Deletions cut 3 bases from V and 5 bases from J, with 11 bases between. The CDR3 length is 13 residues. CDR3 in amino acids: CASSADQGYGYTF. DNA for the CDR3: TGTGCCAGCAGCGCCGACCAGGGATATGGCTACACCTTC.

Only a few counts were recorded for this clonotype. The gene calls are TRBV20-1 and TRBJ2-7; D perhaps matches TRBD2 (6 bases). Germline CDR1 reads DFQATT; CDR2 reads SNEGSKA (reference sequence). V was clipped by 3 bases and J by 0 bases, with 12 bases between them. The CDR3 contains 14 residues. Here the CDR3 DNA reads TGCAGTGCTAGTTCGGGACTTTACTCCTACGAGCAGTACTTC. The encoded protein is CSASSGLYSYEQYF.

The CDR3 sequence is CASRIPWRHRFNEQFF. In DNA, the CDR3 is TGTGCCAGCAGAATACCCTGGCGGCACAGGTTCAATGAGCAGTTCTTC. This chain connects TRBV7-9 to TRBJ2-1; a possible D gene is TRBD1 (5 bases). The CDR3 spans 16 residues. Trimming took off 6 bases at V and 6 bases at J, with 21 bases between the two ends. CDR1 is SEHNR and CDR2 is FQNEAQ in the germline V gene (reference sequence).

At least ten counts were recorded for this clonotype. A junction end diverges from the germline sequence, so it may reflect a read error. The CDR3 loop reads CASSLAGGSSYNEQFF. The CDR3 DNA follows: TGTGCCAGCAGTTTAGCGGGGGGGAGCTCCTACAATGAGCAGTTCTTC. The gene calls are TRBV5-1 and TRBJ2-1, with 11 bases matching TRBD2. There are 16 residues in the CDR3. Germline assignment: CDR1 SGHRS and CDR2 YFSETQ. The full variable domain, rest sourced from reference TRBV5-1 and TRBJ2-1, is KAGVTQTPRYLIKTRGQQVTLSCSPISGHRSVSWYQQTPGQGLQFLFEYFSETQRNKGNFPGRFSGRQFSNSRSEMNVSTLELGDSALYLCASSLAGGSSYNEQFFGPGTRLTVL.